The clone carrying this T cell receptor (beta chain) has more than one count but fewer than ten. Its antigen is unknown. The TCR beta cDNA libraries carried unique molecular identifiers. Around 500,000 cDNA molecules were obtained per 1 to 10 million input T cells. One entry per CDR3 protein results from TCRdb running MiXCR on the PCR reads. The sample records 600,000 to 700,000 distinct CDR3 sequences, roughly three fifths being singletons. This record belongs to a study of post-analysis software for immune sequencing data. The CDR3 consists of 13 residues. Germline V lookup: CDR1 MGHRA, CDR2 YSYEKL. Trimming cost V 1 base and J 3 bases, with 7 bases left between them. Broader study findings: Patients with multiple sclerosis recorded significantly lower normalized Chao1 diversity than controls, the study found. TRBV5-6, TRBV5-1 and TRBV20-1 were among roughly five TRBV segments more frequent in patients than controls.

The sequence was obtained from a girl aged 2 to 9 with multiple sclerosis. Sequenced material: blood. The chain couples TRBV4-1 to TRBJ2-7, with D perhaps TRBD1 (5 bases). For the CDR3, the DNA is TGCGCCAGCAGCCAAGTACAGGACTACGAGCAGTACTTC. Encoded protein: CASSQVQDYEQYF.